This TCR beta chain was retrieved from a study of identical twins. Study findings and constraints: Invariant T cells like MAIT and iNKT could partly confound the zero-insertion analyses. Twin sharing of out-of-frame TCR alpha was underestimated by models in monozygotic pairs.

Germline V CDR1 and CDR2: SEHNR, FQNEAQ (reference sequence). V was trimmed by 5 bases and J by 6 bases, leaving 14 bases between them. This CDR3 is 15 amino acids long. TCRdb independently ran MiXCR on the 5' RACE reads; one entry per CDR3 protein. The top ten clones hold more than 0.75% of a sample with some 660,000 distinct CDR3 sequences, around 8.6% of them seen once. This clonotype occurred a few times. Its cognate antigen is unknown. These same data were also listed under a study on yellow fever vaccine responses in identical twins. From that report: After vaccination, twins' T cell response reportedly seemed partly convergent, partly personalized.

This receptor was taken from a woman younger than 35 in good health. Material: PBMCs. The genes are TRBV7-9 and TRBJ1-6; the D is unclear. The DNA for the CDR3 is TGTGCCAGCAGCCCGAGGGCCGGCTTTAATTCACCCCTCCACTTT. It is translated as CASSPRAGFNSPLHF.